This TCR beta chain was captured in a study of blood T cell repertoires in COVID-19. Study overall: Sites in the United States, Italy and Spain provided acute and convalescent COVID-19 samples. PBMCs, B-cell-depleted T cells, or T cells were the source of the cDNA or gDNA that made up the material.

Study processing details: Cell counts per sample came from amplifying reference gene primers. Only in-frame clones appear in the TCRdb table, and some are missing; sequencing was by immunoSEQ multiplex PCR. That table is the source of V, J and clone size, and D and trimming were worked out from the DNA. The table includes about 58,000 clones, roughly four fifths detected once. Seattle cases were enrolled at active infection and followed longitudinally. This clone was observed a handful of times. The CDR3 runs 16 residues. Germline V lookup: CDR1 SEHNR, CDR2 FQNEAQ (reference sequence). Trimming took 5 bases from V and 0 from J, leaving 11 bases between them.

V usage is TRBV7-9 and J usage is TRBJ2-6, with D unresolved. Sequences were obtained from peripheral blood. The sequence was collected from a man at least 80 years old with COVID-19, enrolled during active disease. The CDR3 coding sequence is TGTGCCAGCAGCCGTCCCCCGGTCTCTGGGGCCAACGTCCTGACTTTC. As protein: CASSRPPVSGANVLTF.